The 2 T cell receptor beta chains given below trace back to one sample, sequenced in a study of T cell changes during pregnancy in multiple sclerosis. Repertoires were generated with immunoSEQ multiplex PCR, while TCRdb's copy carries only in-frame clones and drops some. This sample has around 40,000 clones, with 90% found just once. Material: CD4+ T cells from peripheral blood mononuclear cells, obtained in the first trimester of pregnancy. Receptors originate from a female donor in good health, enrolled as a control in a pregnancy study.

The V and J genes are TRBV18 and TRBJ1-1; TRBD1 matches at 11 bases. The CDR3 runs 15 residues. V lost 6 bases to trimming and J lost 5 bases; unmatched junction nucleotides: 8. Looked up from germline, CDR1 is KGHSH and CDR2 is LQKENI. The CDR3 sequence is CASSQNRDRGTEAFF. Here the CDR3 DNA reads TGTGCCAGCTCCCAGAACCGGGACAGGGGGACTGAAGCTTTCTTT.

The chain recombines TRBV25-1 with TRBJ1-2, with D possibly being TRBD1 (6 bases). Between the trimmed V and J ends, which lost 0 bases and 8 bases, there was a span of 19 bases. Germline V gene lookup returns CDR1 MGHDK and CDR2 SYGVNS. The CDR3 consists of 16 residues. CDR3 sequence reads: CASSEYEVRGVGGYTF. CDR3 nucleotides: TGTGCCAGCAGTGAATATGAGGTCAGGGGCGTCGGGGGCTACACCTTC.